The clone carrying this TCR beta chain was seen more than once but under ten times. Its antigen is undetermined. All donors were healthy Caucasians. Trimming pared 2 bases from V and 3 bases from J, leaving 5 bases between. Germline CDR1 reads MNHEY; CDR2 reads SVGEGT. The CDR3 sequence is 12 residues long. These data come from a study of identical twins. Study results and caveats: Researchers reported weaker excess twin sharing in beta out-of-frame sequences.

TCRdb processed the 5' RACE reads anew with MiXCR; each CDR3 protein has one entry. The data show hundreds of thousands of distinct CDR3 sequences, less than 7% seen once. The sample taken for sequencing was naive T cells sorted from blood. The chain uses TRBV6-2 or TRBV6-3 and TRBJ2-7; D unclear. The receptor's source is a man between 18 and 29 years old in good health. CDR3 protein: CASSYVRYEQYF. The CDR3 bases are TGTGCCAGCAGTTACGTACGCTACGAGCAGTACTTC.